These 26 T cell receptor beta chains originate from one sample sequenced in a study of CD8 T cells in ankylosing spondylitis. TCRdb re-called the 5' RACE reads through MiXCR, storing one row per CDR3 protein. The table lists fewer than 250,000 distinct CDR3 sequences, around 24% of them singletons. The specimen was blood, either unsorted or a sorted T cell fraction (not recorded which). All receptors derive from a male donor with ankylosing spondylitis or in good health (not recorded which).

Many counts were recorded for this clonotype. The chain is built from TRBV20-1 and TRBJ2-1, with D perhaps matching TRBD2 (5 bases). The CDR3 runs 11 residues. V shed 3 bases and J shed 10 bases, with 10 bases lying between them. Germline-derived CDR1 and CDR2 are DFQATT and SNEGSKA (reference sequence). Here the CDR3 reads CSARASPEQFF. In nucleotides, the CDR3 is TGCAGTGCTAGGGCTAGCCCAGAGCAGTTCTTC.

This clonotype turned up a few times. This may come from a read error, since a much larger clone is one base off. Given the absence of the conserved phenylalanine or tryptophan at the CDR3 end, a read error is likely. The DNA is omitted, as the CDR3 cannot be located on it reliably, and the CDR3 follows TCRdb's listing. The V gene is TRBV29-1, the J gene TRBJ2-7; TRBD2, the table's D call, was not compared with the DNA. From germline, CDR1 is SQVTM and CDR2 ANQGSEA. The CDR3 spans 11 residues, counting both ends. CDR3 sequence reads: CSVEDGRGSYS.

This clonotype was recorded a few times. The chain links TRBV14 to TRBJ1-2; D is unclear. Trimming removed 1 base at V and 4 bases at J, with 7 bases between. CDR1 is SGHDN and CDR2 is FVKESK in the germline V gene. The CDR3 has 13 amino acids. CDR3 loop: CASSQGAPYGYTF. CDR3 DNA: TGTGCCAGCAGCCAAGGGGCCCCCTATGGCTACACCTTC.

This clonotype came up many times. The chain combines TRBV12-3 or TRBV12-4 with TRBJ2-7, with D hard to call. Trimming removed 6 bases from V and 6 bases from J, with 9 bases in between. The CDR3 spans 11 residues. The CDR3 sequence: CASSIGGEQYF. DNA of the CDR3: TGTGCCAGCAGCATCGGTGGCGAGCAGTACTTC.

This clonotype was picked up many times. Here the CDR3 DNA reads TGTGCCAGCAGCCCGGGCCCGAGACAAGAGACCCAGTACTTC. It is translated as CASSPGPRQETQYF. The gene calls are TRBV5-6 and TRBJ2-5, with D unresolved. The CDR3 length is 14 residues. Per the germline V gene, CDR1 is SGHDT and CDR2 is YYEEEE. Deletions cut 4 bases from V and 2 bases from J, with 12 bases between.

V gene TRBV9 combines with J gene TRBJ2-1, with 9 bases aligning to TRBD1. The CDR3 contains 14 residues. J gave up 1 base and V 7 bases, and 3 bases lay outside the gene matches. The germline V gene has CDR1 SGDLS and CDR2 YYNGEE. The CDR3 region is CASGGQGSYNEQFF. CDR3 DNA: TGTGCCAGCGGGGGACAGGGATCCTACAATGAGCAGTTCTTC.

The rearrangement uses TRBV20-1 and TRBJ1-1; no clear D. The germline V gene has CDR1 DFQATT and CDR2 SNEGSKA (reference sequence). CDR3 length: 13 residues. The V and J ends lost 6 bases and 5 bases respectively, with 16 bases between them. The CDR3 DNA follows: TGCAGTGCCAGTAGGTTCATGGAAACTGAAGCTTTCTTT. Translation: CSASRFMETEAFF.

The V and J genes are TRBV2 and TRBJ1-4, with TRBD1 as a possible D gene (5 bases). Between the trimmed V and J ends, which lost 6 bases and 7 bases, there was a span of 6 bases. The CDR3 is 11 residues long. Per the germline V gene, CDR1 is SNHLY and CDR2 is FYNNEI. CDR3 bases: TGTGCCAGCAGGGGGCGTGAAAAACTGTTTTTT. Its translation: CASRGREKLFF. The whole variable domain, filled in from reference TRBV2 and TRBJ1-4, reads EPEVTQTPSHQVTQMGQEVILRCVPISNHLYFYWYRQILGQKVEFLVSFYNNEISEKSEIFDDQFSVERPDGSNFTLKIRSTKLEDSAMYFCASRGREKLFFGSGTQLSVL.

This clonotype was seen ten or more times. This rearrangement joins TRBV5-1 to TRBJ2-3; D unresolved. The CDR3 contains 15 residues. The V end lost 0 bases, the J end lost 3 bases, and 11 bases lay between the germline ends. Germline loops: CDR1 SGHRS, CDR2 YFSETQ. This chain's CDR3 is CASSLAGKKTDTQYF. CDR3 DNA sequence: TGCGCCAGCAGCTTGGCAGGCAAAAAGACAGATACGCAGTATTTT. Supplemented by reference TRBV5-1 and TRBJ2-3, the full variable domain reads KAGVTQTPRYLIKTRGQQVTLSCSPISGHRSVSWYQQTPGQGLQFLFEYFSETQRNKGNFPGRFSGRQFSNSRSEMNVSTLELGDSALYLCASSLAGKKTDTQYFGPGTRLTVL.

The CDR3 DNA sequence: TGCAGTGCTAATCCTCCGGGACAGGGGCGTGAGACCCAGTACTTC. This sequence encodes CSANPPGQGRETQYF. J is TRBJ2-5 and V is TRBV20-1, with 10 nucleotides matching TRBD1. The CDR3 runs to 15 residues. Trimming removed 4 bases from V and 5 bases from J; junction bases left unmatched: 10. CDR1 is DFQATT, CDR2 SNEGSKA, per germline (reference sequence).

The V gene is TRBV6-5, the J gene TRBJ1-1; D is ambiguous. This CDR3 has 14 residues. V was pared by 0 bases and J by 4 bases, with 9 bases between. Germline CDR1 reads MNHEY; CDR2 reads SVGAGI. The chain's CDR3 is CASSYSRLGTEAFF. The DNA of the CDR3 is TGTGCCAGCAGTTACTCGAGATTAGGCACTGAAGCTTTCTTT.

V is TRBV12-3 or TRBV12-4 and J is TRBJ1-6, with 10 bases that match TRBD1. Losses at the gene ends were 6 bases for V and 14 bases for J; bases not matched to a gene: 10. The CDR3 runs 14 residues. The chain's CDR3 is CASRLTGGAPTLHF. In DNA form, the CDR3 reads TGTGCCAGCAGGTTGACAGGGGGCGCGCCCACCCTCCACTTT.

The chain employs TRBV12-3 or TRBV12-4 and TRBJ2-3, with D tentatively TRBD2 (5 bases). CDR3 size: 11 residues. With 6 bases removed from V and 4 bases from J, the gap between germline ends came to 5 bases. This CDR3 is CASRRADTQYF. The CDR3 DNA sequence: TGTGCCAGCAGGCGGGCAGATACGCAGTATTTT.

This clonotype was seen many times. V usage is TRBV20-1 and J usage is TRBJ2-1; D is possibly TRBD2 (7 bases). The germline V gene encodes CDR1 DFQATT and CDR2 SNEGSKA (reference sequence). The CDR3 has 15 amino acids. V lost 6 bases to trimming and J lost 4 bases, with 19 bases between them. The CDR3 region has the DNA TGCAGTGCCCAAGGTGGACAGCGGGGTTACAATGAGCAGTTCTTC. This codes for CSAQGGQRGYNEQFF.

The chain uses TRBV6-5 and TRBJ2-7, with 12 bases that match TRBD2. V gave up 0 bases and J gave up 0 bases; unmatched junction bases: 9. From germline, CDR1 is MNHEY and CDR2 SVGAGI. The length of the CDR3 is 19 residues. This CDR3 is CASSYSRLAGAPSSYEQYF. The DNA for the CDR3 is TGTGCCAGCAGTTACTCAAGACTAGCGGGGGCACCGAGCTCCTACGAGCAGTACTTC.

The chain links TRBV3-1 to TRBJ2-7; no clear D gene. The CDR3 loop spans 11 amino acids. V was cut by 1 base and J by 5 bases, with 3 bases left in between. In germline, CDR1 is LGHDT, CDR2 YNNKEL (reference sequence). CDR3 sequence: CASSQGNEQYF. CDR3 nucleotide sequence: TGTGCCAGCAGCCAAGGAAACGAGCAGTACTTC.

This clonotype was seen repeatedly, ten times or more. V is TRBV28 and J is TRBJ2-7, with 10 bases matching TRBD1. Germline V gene sequence: CDR1 MDHEN, CDR2 SYDVKM. Trimming at V came to 4 bases and at J to 5 bases, leaving 8 bases not matched to a gene. The CDR3 totals 15 residues. Here the CDR3 DNA reads TGTGCCAGCAGTTCCATCGGGACAGGGGACAACGAGCAGTACTTC. Translation: CASSSIGTGDNEQYF.

The sample holds a few counts of this clonotype. This chain joins TRBV28 and TRBJ1-5; unclear D gene. Trimming pared 6 bases from V and 7 bases from J, leaving 13 bases between. Germline CDR1 MDHEN, CDR2 SYDVKM. The CDR3 consists of 13 residues. The CDR3 loop is CASSPPGRQPQHF. The CDR3 DNA reads as TGTGCCAGCAGCCCCCCGGGTCGGCAGCCCCAGCATTTT.

This clonotype showed up just a few times. The rearrangement joins TRBV7-2 to TRBJ2-5, with D possibly being TRBD2 (5 bases). The CDR3 sequence is 14 residues long. Trimming left V 5 bases short and J 5 bases short, with 15 bases between. Germline V gene data show CDR1 as SGHTA and CDR2 as FQGNSA. CDR3 in DNA: TGTGCCAGCAGCCCCTCCCGGGGTCTTGAGACCCAGTACTTC. This codes for CASSPSRGLETQYF. Drawing the rest from reference TRBV7-2 and TRBJ2-5, the complete variable domain is GAGVSQSPSNKVTEKGKDVELRCDPISGHTALYWYRQSLGQGLEFLIYFQGNSAPDKSGLPSDRFSAERTGGSVSTLTIQRTQQEDSAVYLCASSPSRGLETQYFGPGTRLLVL.

This clonotype came up many times. V and J are TRBV6-2 or TRBV6-3 and TRBJ2-5; no clear D gene. The germline gives CDR1 MNHEY, CDR2 SVGEGT. Trimming stripped 0 bases from V and 0 bases from J, with 5 bases between. The CDR3 loop spans 14 amino acids. CDR3 loop: CASSYSGNQETQYF. The CDR3 nucleotides read TGTGCCAGCAGTTACTCGGGGAACCAAGAGACCCAGTACTTC.

This clonotype was detected ten times or more. This chain links TRBV11-2 with TRBJ2-7; D remains unclear. The CDR3 extends over 15 amino acids. V was shortened by 4 bases and J by 2 bases, with 15 bases between the two germline ends. Per germline, CDR1 SGHAT and CDR2 FQNNGV. The chain's CDR3 is CASSSTLKFAYEQYF. Here the CDR3 DNA reads TGTGCCAGCAGCTCCACCTTGAAGTTCGCCTACGAGCAGTACTTC.

A few counts support this clonotype. The V and J genes are TRBV29-1 and TRBJ1-4, with D hard to call. The germline V gene has CDR1 SQVTM and CDR2 ANQGSEA. This CDR3 comprises 12 residues. Trimming left V 5 bases short and J 5 bases short, with 9 bases between. For the CDR3, the DNA is TGCAGCGTTCGGTCGGGAAATGAAAAACTGTTTTTT. It codes for CSVRSGNEKLFF.

Ten or more counts support this clonotype. The chain combines TRBV15 with TRBJ1-3; D might be TRBD1 (6 bases). Trimming shortened V by 0 bases and J by 2 bases, and 11 bases separated the two germline ends. Looked up from germline, CDR1 is LNHNV and CDR2 is YYDKDF (reference sequence). This CDR3 has 16 residues. The CDR3 region is CATSRDKGVAGNTIYF. In nucleotides, the CDR3 is TGTGCCACCAGCAGAGATAAGGGGGTCGCTGGAAACACCATATATTTT.

This clonotype was counted many times. This chain connects TRBV6-5 to TRBJ2-5, with D tentatively TRBD2 (5 bases). The CDR3 runs to 15 residues. Germline V CDR1 and CDR2: MNHEY, SVGAGI. Trimming stripped 4 bases from V and 3 bases from J, with 15 bases between. CDR3 residues: CASSSVEASKETQYF. The CDR3 coding sequence is TGTGCCAGCAGTTCGGTTGAGGCTAGCAAAGAGACCCAGTACTTC.

The J gene is TRBJ2-1, the V gene TRBV4-3; TRBD2 aligns across 7 bases. Germline-derived CDR1 and CDR2 are LGHNA and YSLEER. The V segment lost 2 bases and the J segment 5 bases; nucleotides outside the gene matches: 6. The CDR3 is 15 amino acids. The DNA for the CDR3 is TGCGCCAGCAGCCAAAACCCCCTAGCGGACAATGAGCAGTTCTTC. Encoded protein: CASSQNPLADNEQFF.

This clonotype has at least ten counts. The V gene is TRBV20-1, the J gene TRBJ2-6; the D is unclear. CDR1 and CDR2 from the germline V gene are DFQATT and SNEGSKA (reference sequence). V lost 0 bases and J lost 0, with 3 bases in between. This CDR3 has 14 amino acids. CDR3 coding DNA: TGCAGTGCTAGAGAGGTCTCTGGGGCCAACGTCCTGACTTTC. Translating gives CSAREVSGANVLTF.